This TCR beta chain was obtained from a study of cytomegalovirus exposure and HLA in healthy donors (dated 2017 in TCRdb). Looking at the study overall: An earlier analysis of roughly 630 of the donors reported roughly 300 Gb of sequence data and around 120 million unique TCR beta sequences from around 200 million T cells. Around 330 gigabases of sequencing data and 91 million or so unique TCR sequences made up an early release that covered about 640 HLA-typed donors. The genetic ancestry cluster associated with self-reported Caucasian donors included roughly 84% of the 350 to 500 genotyped donors. The study aimed to test whether signatures of past pathogen exposure could be identified by cataloging public T cell receptors. The study profiled the T cell repertoires of under 850 subjects by immunosequencing and related them to cytomegalovirus serostatus. In addition to the first cohort of 666 subjects, a separate validation cohort of approximately 130 different subjects was used. To predict cytomegalovirus infection status, the study brought together high-throughput TCR immunosequencing, statistical association of individual TCRs with disease status, and machine learning. A later analysis re-analyzed previously published TCR beta repertoires from roughly 690 donors and added high-resolution HLA genotyping to study TCR occurrence patterns. Rather than drawing on any new phenotypic data, the later analysis identified candidate immune exposures from TCR beta sequences and the way those sequences occurred across donors. An earlier analysis of approximately 640 of the donors applied high-throughput TCR beta sequencing to assess whether each TCR beta V gene segment acted as functional or pseudogenic. Donor age, sex, ethnicity and CMV serostatus were compiled together with the repertoire data. In a later genetic analysis, genome-wide SNP genotypes for about 55% of the roughly 670 donors were used, and that subset was treated as a discovery cohort. All discovery cohort repertoires had been generated on a single sequencing platform. Class I and class II HLA loci were covered by the typing at four-digit resolution. The number of donors typed differed by locus, with roughly 620-640 for A, B, C, DRB1 and DQB1, 522 for DQA1, about 610 for DPA1, and approximately 470 for DPB1. Four to six DR-DQ haplotypes were handled as single units for association and clustering, since linkage in the cohort was strong. Across around 400 genotyped donors of the cohort, an average of about 220,000 unique TCR beta nucleotide sequences per donor were sequenced, and around 19% of those sequences were non-productive.

A remark on this clone: It has no known antigen specificity. No base quality information exists; no much larger clone differs at one position.

The full study reports these points: Correlated functional status among segregating V segments might be attributable to linkage disequilibrium, but an unknown experimental factor could not be ruled out. A later analysis reported that several top co-occurrence clusters appeared linked to parvovirus B19, influenza, CMV and Epstein-Barr virus. Presence/absence analyses assumed roughly uniform sequencing depth across donors, an assumption that may not hold. In this cohort, only TCR beta chains were sequenced, and detectable features were limited by the absence of alpha or paired-chain data. HLA typing was unavailable for some donors at each locus, so association tests used only the typed subset. When HLA alleles, especially DR and DQ, strongly co-occurred, TCR associations were difficult to assign to individual alleles. The authors suggested that the approach could potentially be generalized to other disease states and immunological phenotypes. The only immune exposure information available for the cohort was CMV serostatus. A later analysis associated 16,951 TCR beta sequences with specific HLA alleles at a false discovery rate of 0.05. The 87-base-pair reads could not distinguish some IMGT-functional V segments, including TRBV6-2 and TRBV6-3, so those segments were excluded. In vitro tests confirmed that a few of the cytomegalovirus-associated TCR beta chains recognize cytomegalovirus antigens. Because counts were too low, some 17 rarely observed V segments, including chromosome 9 orphons, were left out of the earlier analysis of a few hundred of the donors. In a later analysis, HLA-associated TCR beta chains were found to be more clonally expanded and to have lower generation probabilities than equally common non-associated chains. The classifier was reported to diagnose cytomegalovirus status with high specificity and sensitivity in both the original and validation cohorts. Most TCR sequences were observed very rarely across donors, whereas some public TCRs were present in many individuals. A further reported finding was that TCR beta sequences accurately predicted the HLA-A and HLA-B alleles for most subjects in the first cohort. The study gave a list of under 200 TCR beta chains associated with cytomegalovirus. A later analysis found that most CMV-associated TCR beta chains appeared HLA-restricted, with HLA associations seemingly driven largely by CMV exposure. An association between a missense DCLRE1C variant and V-gene and J-gene trimming of TCR beta chains was found in a later genetic analysis and replicated in an independent cohort. In a later analysis, the rate of TCR association differed among HLA loci, with DRB1 alleles having the most associated TCRs and HLA-C alleles having the fewest. In an earlier analysis of over 550 of the donors, most TCR beta V segments were observed in productive rearrangements about 87% or about 30% of the time, broadly matching IMGT annotations. The sequencing pipeline was judged likely to have produced a cluster of highly shared sequence variants as a technical artifact. In a later genetic analysis, fewer N-insertions in productive TCRs were reported among donors in an Asian-associated ancestry cluster than the approximately 710-donor mean.

Compared with germline, V lacks 6 bases and J lacks 3 bases; bases without a gene match: 8. From cysteine to phenylalanine, the CDR3 is 15 amino acids long. Solely the CDR3 DNA is kept, with 45 bases framed from the first base. As encoded in the germline V gene, CDR1 is WSHSY while CDR2 is SAAADI. In total, roughly 670 healthy bone marrow donors made up the cohort. At the time of sampling, all cohort members were nominally healthy, though unrecorded immune exposures were likely present. The donor tested CMV seropositive and was one of the 289 seropositive cohort members. Every donor gave a peripheral blood sample, and the peripheral blood mononuclear cells from that sample were used for TCR beta sequencing. Genomic DNA was extracted from the blood cell samples with the Qiagen DNeasy Blood Extraction Kit. Receptor amplification or capture employed the immunoSEQ multiplex PCR assay. The multiplex PCR relied on a mix of 60 forward primers for TCR Vbeta segments and 13 reverse primers for TCR Jbeta segments. The CDR3 region of rearranged TCR beta genes was amplified from genomic DNA by a multiplex PCR assay. The Illumina HiSeq System was used to sequence the amplified TCR beta libraries as 87-base-pair reads. The original methods were these. A later analysis counted about 80 million unique TCR beta chains across the 550 to 800 repertoires, and some 11 million of these chains were shared by at least two donors. Raw reads were error-corrected and collapsed into unique sequences by a nearest-neighbor algorithm in which closely related sequences were merged to remove PCR and sequencing errors. To assign V, D and J gene segments, CDR3 sequences were aligned to IMGT reference sequences. Each retained sequence needed at least a six-nucleotide match to both a V gene segment and a J gene segment. A rearrangement counted as productive if the CDR3 had no stop codons and remained in frame with V and J, and every other rearrangement counted as non-productive. CDR3 was defined according to IMGT convention as the region running from the second conserved V-encoded cysteine to the conserved J-encoded phenylalanine. The earlier analysis of 587 of the donors excluded any sequence lacking an unambiguous match to a single V gene segment. An earlier analysis of a few hundred of the donors classified V segments as functional when productive rearrangements were above 56.7% and as segregating when the standard deviation between donors was above 5%. A statistical classification framework was built to diagnose cytomegalovirus status from the catalog of TCR beta chain sequences. V and J gene assignment, in a later analysis, came from comparing TCR nucleotide sequences with IMGT/GENE-DB human TR gene sequences. A later analysis assigned CDR3 sequences and most-parsimonious VDJ recombination scenarios with the TCRdist pipeline. In a later analysis, each TCR beta chain was defined by its CDR3 amino acid sequence together with its V-gene family, and reads without a unique V-gene family were excluded. To address suspected cross-contamination and a sequencing artifact, a later analysis removed over 500 highly shared, low-generation-probability nucleotide sequences. In a later analysis, a clonal expansion index for each public chain was calculated from normalized within-repertoire ranks of inferred template counts. In a later analysis, generation probabilities were computed with a VDJ recombination model fitted to out-of-frame rearrangements, and the resulting probabilities were checked against IGoR. In a later analysis, hypergeometric tests were used to score TCR-TCR, TCR-HLA and TCR-CMV co-occurrence, with a repertoire-size bias correction applied to TCR pairs. In a later analysis, false discovery rates were estimated by permuting HLA or CMV assignments 20 times. A later analysis grouped co-occurring TCRs with DBSCAN, adding TCRdist sequence similarity when clustering within HLA-allele-positive subsets. Co-occurrence clustering excluded repertoires with fewer than 30,000 or more than 120,000 public chains, plus five with anomalous nucleotide sharing. TCRdb obtained this table from immuneACCESS and retained in-frame rearrangements with V and J assigned. These tables miss some clones; where compared with another copy, unresolved V genes account for less than half of the shortfall, and the remainder is unexplained. V, J and clone size reflect that table, while D and trimming were determined from the DNA. This sample holds roughly 140,000 clones; 70% to 85% were observed only once. Approximately 6.3% of the sample is held by the ten biggest clonotypes.

Sequenced input: PBMCs. The chain is assembled from TRBV10-2 and TRBJ2-7; 10 nucleotides in the junction match TRBD2. The clonotype was recovered from a woman aged 45 to 65 in good health and CMV-seropositive. The CDR3 sequence is CASSPRKRGGYEQYF. The nucleotide sequence reads as follows: TGCGCCAGCAGCCCCCGAAAGCGGGGGGGCTACGAGCAGTACTTC.